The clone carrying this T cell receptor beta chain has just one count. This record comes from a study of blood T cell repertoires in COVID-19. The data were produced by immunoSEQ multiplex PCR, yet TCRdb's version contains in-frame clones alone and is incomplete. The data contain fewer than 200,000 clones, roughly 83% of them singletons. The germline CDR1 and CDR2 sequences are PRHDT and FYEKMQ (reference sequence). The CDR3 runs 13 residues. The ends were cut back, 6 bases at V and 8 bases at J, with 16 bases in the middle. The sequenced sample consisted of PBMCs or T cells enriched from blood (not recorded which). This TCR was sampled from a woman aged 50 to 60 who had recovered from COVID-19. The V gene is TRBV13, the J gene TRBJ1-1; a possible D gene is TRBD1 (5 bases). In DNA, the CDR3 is TGTGCCAGCAGATCACAGGTCTCCGTCGAAGCTTTCTTT. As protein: CASRSQVSVEAFF.